The rows below give T cell receptor beta chains drawn from one sample of a study of OX40 agonist ivuxolimab in advanced cancers. The data were produced by immunoSEQ multiplex PCR, yet TCRdb's version contains in-frame clones alone and is incomplete. Of about 37,000 clones in the sample, roughly 84% are singletons; the top ten hold about 20%. The sequenced sample was CD4+ or CD8+ T cells sorted from blood, obtained in a trial of the OX40 agonist ivuxolimab. The receptor source for this set is an adult with an advanced solid tumor such as melanoma, head and neck, liver or kidney cancer. CDR3s include the opening cysteine and the closing phenylalanine or tryptophan. D genes are given only for firm matches. Clone sizes are given selectively: once, few, many, or a class where the clone is expanded.

TRBV7-9,TRBJ2-1,-,-,CASSSLTSRSYNEQFF,TGTGCCAGCAGCTCCCTAACTAGCCGGTCCTACAATGAGCAGTTCTTC
TRBV11-2,TRBJ2-4,-,-,CASSSVVEIQYF,TGTGCCAGCAGTTCAGTAGTGGAGATTCAGTACTTC
TRBV9,TRBJ2-1,-,-,CASSLVGQRAYNEQFF,TGTGCCAGCAGCCTCGTAGGACAGCGTGCCTACAATGAGCAGTTCTTC
TRBV19,TRBJ2-1,-,-,CASSITVGDTYYNEQFF,TGTGCCAGTAGTATTACGGTGGGGGACACTTACTACAATGAGCAGTTCTTC
TRBV7-3,TRBJ2-3,TRBD1,-,CASSFGDRLADTQYF,TGTGCCAGCAGCTTCGGGGACAGACTGGCAGATACGCAGTATTTT
TRBV9,TRBJ2-1,-,-,CASSARYLDNEQFF,TGTGCCAGCAGCGCGAGATATCTCGACAATGAGCAGTTCTTC
TRBV5-1,TRBJ1-1,-,-,CASSLGQSPNTEAFF,TGCGCCAGCAGCTTGGGCCAGAGTCCAAACACTGAAGCTTTCTTT
TRBV6-1,TRBJ2-7,-,-,CASSEQGYEQYF,TGTGCCAGCAGTGAACAGGGATACGAGCAGTACTTC
TRBV28,TRBJ1-4,-,few,CATSYPTASGEKLFF,TGTGCCACCTCCTACCCAACGGCATCGGGTGAAAAACTGTTTTTT
TRBV5-6,TRBJ2-7,-,-,CASSSPASDPSRYEQYF,TGTGCCAGCAGCTCCCCTGCGTCAGATCCAAGCCGATACGAGCAGTACTTC
TRBV10-3,TRBJ1-4,-,-,CAISESDLAGYRSTNEKLFF,TGTGCCATCAGTGAGTCTGATTTGGCAGGGTACCGATCAACTAATGAAAAACTGTTTTTT
TRBV27,TRBJ2-7,TRBD2,-,CASSSPRGGSYEQYF,TGTGCCAGCAGTTCCCCTCGGGGGGGGTCCTACGAGCAGTACTTC
TRBV7-3,TRBJ1-2,TRBD1,-,CASSLDRAYGYTF,TGTGCCAGCAGCCTAGACAGGGCGTATGGCTACACCTTC
TRBV7-9,TRBJ1-1,TRBD1,once,CASSLKPAPGGDGAFF,TGTGCCAGCAGCTTAAAACCCGCGCCAGGGGGAGATGGAGCTTTCTTT
TRBV18,TRBJ1-1,-,-,CASSPPPGALNTEAFF,TGTGCCAGCTCACCACCCCCAGGGGCCCTGAACACTGAAGCTTTCTTT